The entry that follows covers one T cell receptor (beta chain) sequence. Its antigen is still unknown. With 5 bases clipped from V and 4 bases from J, the junction kept 5 bases outside the gene matches. This CDR3 is 15 amino acids long. Germline lookup yields CDR1 SGHAT and CDR2 FQNNGV. Since all of the isolated RNA was reverse transcribed, expressed TCRB transcripts were what got sequenced. The repertoire was sequenced with immunoSEQ multiplex PCR; TCRdb's copy has only in-frame clones and lacks some. In the table there are under 950,000 clones, roughly a sixth of which are singletons. The sample originates from a study of beta chain features in type 1 diabetes. The wider study: Examined across all samples were roughly 110,000,000 sorted cells.

Study observations and caveats: In comparison with healthy donors, patients had naive, central memory and Treg TCRB repertoires that appeared more similar.

This chain uses TRBV11-2 with TRBJ1-3, with 10 positions matching TRBD1. The sequence was collected from a woman in her late teens or twenties in good health. The sequencing input was naive CD4+ T cells from blood. DNA of the CDR3: TGTGCCAGCAGCCCGAGACAGGGGGCGGGAAACACCATATATTTT. Translated, it gives CASSPRQGAGNTIYF.